This TCR beta chain was obtained from a study of blood T cells in healthy people across ages. General study points: Strongly correlated with naive T cell percentage was TCR beta diversity.

Points on this clonotype: As yet, its antigen is unknown.

This CDR3 comprises 15 residues. V lost 5 bases, J lost 13 bases, and 25 bases lay in between. CDR1 and CDR2 (germline): SGHKS, YYEKEE (reference sequence). With a J-beta primer mix and a sample-barcoded 5' primer, a second PCR ran about 7 to 12 cycles. One entry per CDR3 protein results from TCRdb running MiXCR on the 5' RACE reads. Of 1.8 million or so distinct CDR3 sequences in the sample, about 39% were seen once. The chain combines TRBV5-5 with TRBJ2-4; a weak D match, TRBD1 (6 bases). Material for sequencing was blood. The clonotype was recovered from a human donor in good health. The CDR3 DNA sequence: TGTGCCAGCAGGTCAATCATTTCAGGGGCGAGGGAGCAGTACTTC. It yields the protein CASRSIISGAREQYF.